This note documents a single TCR beta chain sequence. What it binds is not known. Germline lookup yields CDR1 MNHEY and CDR2 SMNVEV (reference sequence). The CDR3 covers 13 residues. Trimming cost V 9 bases and J 2 bases, with 13 bases left between them. Together with a sample-barcoded 5' primer, a J-beta primer mix was included in a second PCR lasting about 6 to 12 cycles. A template-switch adaptor that had 12 random nucleotides put a tag on each cDNA molecule. A single record per CDR3 protein comes from TCRdb applying MiXCR to the 5' RACE reads. Of some 1,800,000 distinct CDR3 sequences in the sample, 39% are singletons; the top ten hold 23%. The sample is drawn from a study of blood T cells in healthy people across ages. Regarding the study as a whole: Estimates based on one million T cells were treated as lower bounds.

This sequence was found in a human donor in good health. The chain uses TRBV27 and TRBJ1-1, with D tentatively TRBD1 (6 bases). The sequencing sample was made of blood. This chain's CDR3 is CASTKGGNTEAFF. DNA for the CDR3: TGTGCCAGTACTAAGGGGGGAAACACTGAAGCTTTCTTT.